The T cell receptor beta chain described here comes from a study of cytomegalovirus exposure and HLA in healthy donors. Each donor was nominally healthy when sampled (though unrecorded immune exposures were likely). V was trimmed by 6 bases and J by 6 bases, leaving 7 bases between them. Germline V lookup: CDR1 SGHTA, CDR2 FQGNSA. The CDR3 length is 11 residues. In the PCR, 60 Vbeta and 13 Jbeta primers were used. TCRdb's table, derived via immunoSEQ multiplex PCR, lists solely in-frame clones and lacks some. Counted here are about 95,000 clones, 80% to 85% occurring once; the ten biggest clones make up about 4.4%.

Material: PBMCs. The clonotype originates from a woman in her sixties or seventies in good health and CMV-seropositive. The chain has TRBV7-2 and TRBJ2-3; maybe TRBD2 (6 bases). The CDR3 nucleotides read TGTGCCAGCAGTCGGGGGGATACGCAGTATTTT. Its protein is CASSRGDTQYF.